The TCR beta chain under discussion was sequenced for a study of blood T cell repertoires in COVID-19 (dated by TCRdb to 2019 to 2021). At the level of the whole study: Collaborator samples came from the United States, Italy and Spain and covered acute and convalescent phases of COVID-19. A freely available public database, intended as a resource for researchers studying the immune response to SARS-CoV-2, is where the repertoires were released. Sample metadata almost always included a de-identified subject ID, COVID-19 status, age in years and sex. Subjects who had been exposed to COVID-19, were actively infected with it, or had recovered from it provided the deeply sampled blood TCRbeta repertoires that made up the dataset. Samples were obtained from the ongoing ImmuneRACE study (first 160 participants) and from roughly 1,300 subjects provided by 6 global collaborators. The material from the prospective study consisted of cDNA or gDNA derived from T cells, B-cell-depleted T cells, or PBMCs. Where HLA class I and class II types were available, the types were taken from metadata supplied by the sample provider, not from assay-based typing. Study-wide conclusions, independent of this receptor: The amount of clinical and demographic metadata varied by source and participant and was provided uncurated.

Collaborating institutions collected whole blood in K2EDTA tubes following their own protocols. For TCRbeta analysis, collaborators shipped samples in one of three forms: frozen whole blood, isolated PBMCs, or DNA extracted from either of those sample types. At the junction V is shortened by 2 bases and J by 8 bases, with 12 bases in between. The CDR3 has 13 amino acids, counting the end cysteine and phenylalanine. Kept here is only the CDR3 DNA, which spans 39 bases and is read in frame from base 1. The CDR1 and CDR2 encoded by the germline V gene are SGHNT and YENEEA. TCRbeta CDR3 regions were amplified from genomic DNA using the immunoSEQ Assay, a bias-controlled multiplex PCR. Regarding the original processing steps: The number of nucleated cells in each sample was estimated by amplification of reference gene primers within the assay. Sequence reads were collapsed and filtered to measure the absolute abundance of every unique TCRbeta CDR3 rearrangement. For each sample, productive Simpson clonality was calculated as the square root of Simpson's diversity index across productive rearrangements. Imported from immuneACCESS, the table was reduced by TCRdb to in-frame sequences with V and J called. These copies leave out some clones; in studies compared against another copy, an unresolved V gene accounts for under half, and the cause of the remainder is not known. That table furnishes V, J and clone size, whereas the DNA furnished D and trimming. The sample table lists about 140,000 clones, approximately 86% of them with a count of one. The leading ten clones occupy approximately 8% of the sample.

This clone was recorded once. Its antigen is not yet known. No base qualities exist here, and no much larger clone lies one base off it. This receptor was obtained from a woman aged 55-70 years with acute or convalescent COVID-19. This chain is built from TRBV11-3 and TRBJ1-1; perhaps TRBD1 is the D gene, with 6 bases matching. Material: peripheral blood. The CDR3 is CASSLPPGVEAFF. In nucleotide form, the sequence is TGTGCCAGCAGCTTACCCCCAGGGGTCGAAGCTTTCTTT. The full variable domain, completed from the reference TRBV11-3 and TRBJ1-1 proteins outside the CDR3, reads EAGVVQSPRYKIIEKKQPVAFWCNPISGHNTLYWYLQNLGQGPELLIRYENEEAVDDSQLPKDRFSAERLKGVDSTLKIQPAELGDSAVYLCASSLPPGVEAFFGQGTRLTVV.